The clone carrying this T cell receptor beta chain was seen repeatedly, ten times or more. As for time point: sample taken at primary tumor resection. Sequencing was performed on whole RNA extracted from tumor and nontumor lung tissue, or from frozen PBMC, and the material was left unsorted. This sample is part of a study of spatial heterogeneity in lung cancer. Study context: Each time, sequencing found more beta-chain sequences than alpha-chain sequences. Every unique TCR and UMI combination, on average, appeared more than ten times in raw reads.

V lost 4 bases and J lost 5; bases outside the gene matches: 3. There are 13 residues in the CDR3. Germline CDR1 MNHEY, CDR2 SVGAGI. The presence of a unique molecular identifier marked each TCR cDNA molecule. TCRdb independently ran MiXCR on the 5' RACE reads; one entry per CDR3 protein. This table holds 60,000 to 90,000 distinct CDR3 sequences, around 7.3% found once. This specimen consisted of PBMCs, obtained at surgery. The clonotype comes from a male donor with early-stage non-small cell lung cancer. The chain couples TRBV6-5 to TRBJ1-1; TRBD1 aligns across 8 bases. In DNA form, the CDR3 reads TGTGCCAGCAGTTTGGGACAGGTGACTGAAGCTTTCTTT. This codes for CASSLGQVTEAFF.